The clone carrying this TCR beta chain was counted only a few times. The antigen is undetermined. This sample was taken from a study of CD8+ T cells in alopecia areata. Study-wide results and limits: Patients showed less clear TCR sequence sharing than mice, possibly partly because of HLA diversity.

Following extraction, RNA underwent reverse transcription to cDNA, which served as the sequencing template. Measured with immunoSEQ multiplex PCR; TCRdb has only the in-frame clones, and not every one. The sample lists over 50,000 clones, roughly 44% seen once, with approximately 18% in the top ten. It was from alopecia areata patients that lesional scalp punch biopsies and peripheral blood were collected. V lost 4 bases, J lost 3 bases, and 17 bases lay in between. CDR1 is SGHRS and CDR2 is YFSETQ in the germline V gene. The CDR3 loop spans 15 amino acids. This clonotype was obtained from a human donor with alopecia areata. The chain joins TRBV5-1 to TRBJ2-7; D is tentatively TRBD1 or TRBD2 (5 bases each). The source material was CD8+ T cells sorted from blood, sampled at week 0. The CDR3 sequence is CASSESFGTFYEQYF. The CDR3 DNA is TGCGCCAGCAGCGAATCATTCGGGACGTTCTACGAGCAGTACTTC.